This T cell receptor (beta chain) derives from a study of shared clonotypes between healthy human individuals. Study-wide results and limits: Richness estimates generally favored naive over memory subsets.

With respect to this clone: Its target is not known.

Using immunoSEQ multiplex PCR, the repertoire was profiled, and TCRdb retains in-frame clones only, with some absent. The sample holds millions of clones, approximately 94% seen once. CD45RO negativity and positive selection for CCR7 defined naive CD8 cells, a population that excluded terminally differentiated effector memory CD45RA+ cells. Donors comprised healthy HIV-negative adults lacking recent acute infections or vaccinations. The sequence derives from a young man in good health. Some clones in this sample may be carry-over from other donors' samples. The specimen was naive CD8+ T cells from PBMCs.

CDR3 residues: CASTYGGGGGELFF. For the CDR3, the DNA is TGTGCCAGCACCTATGGGGGGGGCGGCGGGGAGCTGTTTTTT. The V gene is TRBV27, the J gene TRBJ2-2; a weak D match, TRBD2 (7 bases). Germline V lookup: CDR1 MNHEY, CDR2 SMNVEV (reference sequence). The CDR3 consists of 14 residues. Trimming took 7 bases from V and 7 from J, leaving 16 bases between them.